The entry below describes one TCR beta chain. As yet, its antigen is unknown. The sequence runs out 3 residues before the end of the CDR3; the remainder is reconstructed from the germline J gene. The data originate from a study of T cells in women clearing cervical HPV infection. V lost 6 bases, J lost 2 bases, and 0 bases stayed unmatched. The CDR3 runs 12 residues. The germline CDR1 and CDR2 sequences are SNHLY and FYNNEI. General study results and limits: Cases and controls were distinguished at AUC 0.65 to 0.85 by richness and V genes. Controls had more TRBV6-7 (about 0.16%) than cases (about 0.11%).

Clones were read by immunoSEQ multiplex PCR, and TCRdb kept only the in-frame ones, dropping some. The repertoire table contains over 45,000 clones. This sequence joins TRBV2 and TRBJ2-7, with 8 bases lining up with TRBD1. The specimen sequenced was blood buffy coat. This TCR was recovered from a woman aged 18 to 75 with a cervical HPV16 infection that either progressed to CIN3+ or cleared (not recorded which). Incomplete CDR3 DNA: TGTGCCAGCAGGACAGGGGCCTACGAG. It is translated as CASRTGAYE. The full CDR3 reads CASRTGAYEQYF.